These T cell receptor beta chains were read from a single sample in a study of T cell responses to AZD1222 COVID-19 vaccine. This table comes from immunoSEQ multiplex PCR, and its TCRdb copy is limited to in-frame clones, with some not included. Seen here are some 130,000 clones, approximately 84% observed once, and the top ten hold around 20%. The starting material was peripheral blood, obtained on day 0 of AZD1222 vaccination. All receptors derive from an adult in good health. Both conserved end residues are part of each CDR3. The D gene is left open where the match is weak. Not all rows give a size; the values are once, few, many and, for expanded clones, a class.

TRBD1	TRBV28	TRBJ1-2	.	TGTGCCAGCAGTTTGGGACAGGGGTATGGCTACACCTTC	CASSLGQGYGYTF
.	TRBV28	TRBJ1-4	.	TGTGCCAGCAGCATTGGGGGTCAGTTAAATGAAAAACTGTTTTTT	CASSIGGQLNEKLFF
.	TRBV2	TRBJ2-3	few	TGTGCCAGCAGTGAAGAGGTCGGGGGAGCAGATACGCAGTATTTT	CASSEEVGGADTQYF
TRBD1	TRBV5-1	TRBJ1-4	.	TGCGCCAGCAGCACGGAACAGGGGAATGAAAAACTGTTTTTT	CASSTEQGNEKLFF
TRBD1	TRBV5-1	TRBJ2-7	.	TGCGCCAGCAGAACCGGGACAGGGGGCTTCTACGAGCAGTACTTC	CASRTGTGGFYEQYF
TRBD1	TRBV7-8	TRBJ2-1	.	TGTGCCAGCAGTAACCGAGGGACAGTCGACAATGAGCAGTTCTTC	CASSNRGTVDNEQFF
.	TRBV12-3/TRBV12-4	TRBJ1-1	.	TGTGCCAGCAGTTTAATGAGGAACACTGAAGCTTTCTTT	CASSLMRNTEAFF
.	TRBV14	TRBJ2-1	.	TGTGCCAGCAGCCCAGGTCCAAGTGAGCAGTTCTTC	CASSPGPSEQFF
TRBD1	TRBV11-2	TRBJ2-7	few	TGTGCCAGCAGCCTAGGACAGGGAACTGCTCGCGAGCAGTACTTC	CASSLGQGTAREQYF
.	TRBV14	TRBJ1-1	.	TGTGCCAGCAGCCAAGCAGTGATGAACACTGAAGCTTTCTTT	CASSQAVMNTEAFF